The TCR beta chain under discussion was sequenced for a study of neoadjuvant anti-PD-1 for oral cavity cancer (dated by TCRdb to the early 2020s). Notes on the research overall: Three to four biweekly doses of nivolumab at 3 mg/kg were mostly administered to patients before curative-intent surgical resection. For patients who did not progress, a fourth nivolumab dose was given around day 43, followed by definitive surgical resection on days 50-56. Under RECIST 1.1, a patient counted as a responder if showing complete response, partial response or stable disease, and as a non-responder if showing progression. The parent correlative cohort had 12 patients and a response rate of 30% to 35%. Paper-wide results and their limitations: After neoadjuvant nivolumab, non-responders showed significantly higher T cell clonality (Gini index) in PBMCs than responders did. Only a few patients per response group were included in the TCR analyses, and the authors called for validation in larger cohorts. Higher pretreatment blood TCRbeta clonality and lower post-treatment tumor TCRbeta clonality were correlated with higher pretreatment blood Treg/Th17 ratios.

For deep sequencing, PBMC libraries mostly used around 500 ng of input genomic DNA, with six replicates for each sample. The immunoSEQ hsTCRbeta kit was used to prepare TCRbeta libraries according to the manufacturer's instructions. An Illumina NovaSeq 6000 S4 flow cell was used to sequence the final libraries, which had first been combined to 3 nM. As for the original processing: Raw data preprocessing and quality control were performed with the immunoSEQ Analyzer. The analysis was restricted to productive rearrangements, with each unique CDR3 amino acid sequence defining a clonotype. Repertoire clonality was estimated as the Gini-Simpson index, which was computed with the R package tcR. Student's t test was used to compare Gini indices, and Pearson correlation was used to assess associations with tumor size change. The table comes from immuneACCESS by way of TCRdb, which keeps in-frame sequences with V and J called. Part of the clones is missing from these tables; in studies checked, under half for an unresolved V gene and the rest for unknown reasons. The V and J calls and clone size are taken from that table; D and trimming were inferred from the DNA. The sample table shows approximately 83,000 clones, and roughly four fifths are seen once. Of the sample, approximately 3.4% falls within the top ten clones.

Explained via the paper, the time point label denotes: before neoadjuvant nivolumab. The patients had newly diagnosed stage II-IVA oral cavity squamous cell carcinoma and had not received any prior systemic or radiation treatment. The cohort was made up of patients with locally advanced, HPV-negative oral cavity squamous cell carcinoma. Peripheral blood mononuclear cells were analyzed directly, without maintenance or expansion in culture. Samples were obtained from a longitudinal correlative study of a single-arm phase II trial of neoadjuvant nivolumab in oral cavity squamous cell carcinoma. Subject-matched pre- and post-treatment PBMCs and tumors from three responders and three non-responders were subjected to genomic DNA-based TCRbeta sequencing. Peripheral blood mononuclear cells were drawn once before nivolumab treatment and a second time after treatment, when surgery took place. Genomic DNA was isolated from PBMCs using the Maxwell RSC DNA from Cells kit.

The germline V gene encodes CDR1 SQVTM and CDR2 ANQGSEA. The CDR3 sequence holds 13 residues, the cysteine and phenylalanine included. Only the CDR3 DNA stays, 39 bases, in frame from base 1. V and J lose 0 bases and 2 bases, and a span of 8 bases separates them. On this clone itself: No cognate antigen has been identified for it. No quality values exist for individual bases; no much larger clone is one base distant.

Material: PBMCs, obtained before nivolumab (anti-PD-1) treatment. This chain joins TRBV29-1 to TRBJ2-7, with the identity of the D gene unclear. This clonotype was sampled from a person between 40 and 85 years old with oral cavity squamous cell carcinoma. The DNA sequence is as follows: TGCAGCGTTGAAGATGGGCAGACCTACGAGCAGTACTTC. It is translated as CSVEDGQTYEQYF.